This note documents a single T cell receptor (beta chain) sequence. Its target is unknown. This sample was taken from a study of identical twins. Study-wide points: Beta clonotypes that were abundant in cord blood contained fewer insertions, a pattern absent from memory repertoires.

V gave up 5 bases and J gave up 0 bases; unmatched junction bases: 8. This CDR3 has 17 residues. Per the germline V gene, CDR1 is SEHNR and CDR2 is FQNEAQ (reference sequence). Template switching (which added a universal primer site) was used, and cDNA carried unique molecular identifiers. TCRdb reprocessed the 5' RACE reads via MiXCR and lists one record per CDR3 protein. Among 690,000 or so distinct CDR3 sequences listed, 5.5% to 6.5% were seen once. The receptor's source is a man in his late teens or twenties in good health. V usage is TRBV7-9 and J usage is TRBJ2-4; 9 positions match TRBD2. Sequenced sample: naive T cells sorted from blood. In nucleotides, the CDR3 is TGTGCCAGCAGCCCTCGACTAGCGGACCTAGCCAAAAACATTCAGTACTTC. Translation gives CASSPRLADLAKNIQYF.